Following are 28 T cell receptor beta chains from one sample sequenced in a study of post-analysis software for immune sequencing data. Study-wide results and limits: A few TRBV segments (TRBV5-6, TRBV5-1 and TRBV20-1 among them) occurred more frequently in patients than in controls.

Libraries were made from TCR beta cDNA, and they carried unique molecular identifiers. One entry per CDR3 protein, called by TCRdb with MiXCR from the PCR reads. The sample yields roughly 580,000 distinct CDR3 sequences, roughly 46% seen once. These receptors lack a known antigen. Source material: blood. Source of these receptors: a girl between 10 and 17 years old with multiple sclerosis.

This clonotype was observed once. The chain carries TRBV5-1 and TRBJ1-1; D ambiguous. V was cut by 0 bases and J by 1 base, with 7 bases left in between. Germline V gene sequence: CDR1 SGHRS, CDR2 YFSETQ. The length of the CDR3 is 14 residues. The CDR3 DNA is TGCGCCAGCAGCTTGGCCGCCTGGAACACTGAAGCTTTCTTT. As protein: CASSLAAWNTEAFF.

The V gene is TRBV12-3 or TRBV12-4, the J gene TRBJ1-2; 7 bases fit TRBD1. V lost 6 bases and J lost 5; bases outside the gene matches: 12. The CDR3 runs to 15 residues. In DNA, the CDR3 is TGTGCCAGCAGCCTCGGGGGACAGCTTACATATGGCTACACCTTC. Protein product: CASSLGGQLTYGYTF.

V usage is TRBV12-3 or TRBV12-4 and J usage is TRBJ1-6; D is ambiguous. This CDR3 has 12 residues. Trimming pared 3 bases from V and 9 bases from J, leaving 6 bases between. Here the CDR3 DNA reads TGTGCCAGCAGTTTTAACGGTTCACCCCTCCACTTT. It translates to CASSFNGSPLHF.

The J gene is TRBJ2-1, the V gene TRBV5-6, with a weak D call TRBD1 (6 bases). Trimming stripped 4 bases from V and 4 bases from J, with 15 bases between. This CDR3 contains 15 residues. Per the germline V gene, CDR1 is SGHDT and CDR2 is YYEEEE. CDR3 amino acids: CASSRPGHIYNEQFF. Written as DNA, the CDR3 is TGTGCCAGCAGCCGACCGGGACACATTTACAATGAGCAGTTCTTC.

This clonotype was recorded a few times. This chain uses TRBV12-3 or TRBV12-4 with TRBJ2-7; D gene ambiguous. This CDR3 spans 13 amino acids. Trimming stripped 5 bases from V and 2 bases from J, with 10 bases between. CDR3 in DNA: TGTGCCAGCAGTCTCCCGGCGGCCTACGAGCAGTACTTC. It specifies CASSLPAAYEQYF.

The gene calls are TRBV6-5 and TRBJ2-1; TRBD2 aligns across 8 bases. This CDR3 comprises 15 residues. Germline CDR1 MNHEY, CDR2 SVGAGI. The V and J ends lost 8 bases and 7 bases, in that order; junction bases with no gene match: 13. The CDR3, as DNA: TGTGCCAGCCGAGGGTCGGGGGGGGCCCGAAATGAGCAGTTCTTC. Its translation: CASRGSGGARNEQFF.

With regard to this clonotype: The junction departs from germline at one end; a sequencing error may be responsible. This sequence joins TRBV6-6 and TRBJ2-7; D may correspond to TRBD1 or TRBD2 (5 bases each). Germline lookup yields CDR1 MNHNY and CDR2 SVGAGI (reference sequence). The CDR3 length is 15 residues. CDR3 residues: CASSPPGTPNYGQYF. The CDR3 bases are TGTGCCAGCAGCCCCCCCGGGACCCCGAACTACGGGCAGTACTTC.

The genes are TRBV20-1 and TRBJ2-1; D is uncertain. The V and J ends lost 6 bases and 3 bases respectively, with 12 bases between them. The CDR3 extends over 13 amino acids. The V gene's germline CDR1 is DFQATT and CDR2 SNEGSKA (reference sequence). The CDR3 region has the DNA TGCAGTGCACGCTGGCTAAGCTACAATGAGCAGTTCTTC. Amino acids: CSARWLSYNEQFF.

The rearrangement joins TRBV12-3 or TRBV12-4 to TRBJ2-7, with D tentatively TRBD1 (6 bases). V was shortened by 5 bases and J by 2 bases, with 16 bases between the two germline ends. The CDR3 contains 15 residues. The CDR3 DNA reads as TGTGCCAGCAGTCGGACCGGGACACTAACCTACGAGCAGTACTTC. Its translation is CASSRTGTLTYEQYF.

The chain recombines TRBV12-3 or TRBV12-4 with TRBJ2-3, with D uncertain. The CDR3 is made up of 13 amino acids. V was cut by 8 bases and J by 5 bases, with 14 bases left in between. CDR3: CASCPGSRDTQYF. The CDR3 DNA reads TGTGCCAGCTGCCCCGGTTCGAGAGATACGCAGTATTTT.

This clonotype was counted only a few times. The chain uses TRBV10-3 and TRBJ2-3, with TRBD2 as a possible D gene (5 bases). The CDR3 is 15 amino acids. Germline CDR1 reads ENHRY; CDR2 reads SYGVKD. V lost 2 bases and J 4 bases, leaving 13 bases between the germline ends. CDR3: CAISEDSSQADTQYF. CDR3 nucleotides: TGTGCCATCAGTGAGGACTCTAGCCAGGCAGATACGCAGTATTTT.

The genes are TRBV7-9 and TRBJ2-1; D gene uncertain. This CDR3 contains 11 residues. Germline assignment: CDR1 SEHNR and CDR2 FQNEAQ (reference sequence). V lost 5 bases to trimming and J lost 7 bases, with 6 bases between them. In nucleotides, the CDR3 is TGTGCCAGCAGCATGACTAATGAGCAGTTCTTC. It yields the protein CASSMTNEQFF.

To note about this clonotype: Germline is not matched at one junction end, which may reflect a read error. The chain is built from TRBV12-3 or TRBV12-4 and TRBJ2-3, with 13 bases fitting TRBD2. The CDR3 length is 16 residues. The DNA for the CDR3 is TGTGCCAGCAGTCCACAGGGACTAGCGGGAACAGATGCGCAGTATTTT. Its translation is CASSPQGLAGTDAQYF.

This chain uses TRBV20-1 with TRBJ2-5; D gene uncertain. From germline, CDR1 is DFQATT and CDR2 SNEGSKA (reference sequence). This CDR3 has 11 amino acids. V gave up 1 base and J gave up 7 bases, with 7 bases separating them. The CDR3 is CSARAAGTQYF. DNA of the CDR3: TGCAGTGCTAGAGCAGCAGGGACCCAGTACTTC.

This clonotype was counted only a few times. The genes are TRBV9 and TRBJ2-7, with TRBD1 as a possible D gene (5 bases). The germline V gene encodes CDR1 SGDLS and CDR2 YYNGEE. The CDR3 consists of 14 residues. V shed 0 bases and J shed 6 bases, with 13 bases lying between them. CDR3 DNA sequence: TGTGCCAGCAGCGTAGTGGGTGGGGCCTCCGAGCAGTACTTC. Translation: CASSVVGGASEQYF.

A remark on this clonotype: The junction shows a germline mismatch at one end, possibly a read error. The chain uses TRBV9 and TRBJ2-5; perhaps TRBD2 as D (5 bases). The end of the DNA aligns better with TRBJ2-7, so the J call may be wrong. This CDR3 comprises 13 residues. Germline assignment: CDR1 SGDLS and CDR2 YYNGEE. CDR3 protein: CTSSAEDWGEQYF. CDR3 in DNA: TGTACCAGCAGCGCCGAGGACTGGGGCGAGCAGTACTTC.

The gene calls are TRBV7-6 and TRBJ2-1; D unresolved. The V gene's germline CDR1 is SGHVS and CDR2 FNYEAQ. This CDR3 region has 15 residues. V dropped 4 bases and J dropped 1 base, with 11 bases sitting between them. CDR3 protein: CASSSLPESYNEQFF. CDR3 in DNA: TGTGCCAGCAGCTCCCTCCCCGAATCCTACAATGAGCAGTTCTTC.

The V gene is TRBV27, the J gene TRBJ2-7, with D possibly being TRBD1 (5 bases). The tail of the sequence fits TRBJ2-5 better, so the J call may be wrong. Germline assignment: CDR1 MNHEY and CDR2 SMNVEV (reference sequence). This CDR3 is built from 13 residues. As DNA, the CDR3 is TGTGCCAGCAGTTACCAGGGATCAGAGACCCAGTACTTC. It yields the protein CASSYQGSETQYF.

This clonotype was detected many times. In DNA form, the CDR3 reads TGTGCCATCAGTGTAATGCGGCTGGATACGCAGTATTTT. Translated: CAISVMRLDTQYF. This chain connects TRBV10-3 to TRBJ2-3; D call uncertain. CDR1 is ENHRY, CDR2 SYGVKD, per germline. The CDR3 has 13 amino acids. Between the trimmed V and J ends, which lost 4 bases and 6 bases, there was a span of 11 bases.

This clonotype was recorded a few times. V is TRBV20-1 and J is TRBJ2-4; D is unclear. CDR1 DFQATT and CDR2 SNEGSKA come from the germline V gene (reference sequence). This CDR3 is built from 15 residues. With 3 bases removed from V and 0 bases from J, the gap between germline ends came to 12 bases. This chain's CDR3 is CSARHDWTAKNIQYF. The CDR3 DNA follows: TGCAGTGCTAGGCACGACTGGACAGCCAAAAACATTCAGTACTTC.

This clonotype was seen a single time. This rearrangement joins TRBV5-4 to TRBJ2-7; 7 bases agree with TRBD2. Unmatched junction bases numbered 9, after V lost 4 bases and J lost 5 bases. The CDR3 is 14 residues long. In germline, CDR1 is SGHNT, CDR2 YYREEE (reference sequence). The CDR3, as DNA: TGTGCCAGCAGCCTTAAGCGGGGTAGGAACGAGCAGTACTTC. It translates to CASSLKRGRNEQYF.

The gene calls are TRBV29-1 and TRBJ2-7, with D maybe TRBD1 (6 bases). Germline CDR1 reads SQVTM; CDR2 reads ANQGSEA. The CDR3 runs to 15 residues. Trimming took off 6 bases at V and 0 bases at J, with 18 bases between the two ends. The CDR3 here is CSVAVGQLSSYEQYF. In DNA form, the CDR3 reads TGCAGCGTCGCTGTAGGACAGCTATCCTCCTACGAGCAGTACTTC.

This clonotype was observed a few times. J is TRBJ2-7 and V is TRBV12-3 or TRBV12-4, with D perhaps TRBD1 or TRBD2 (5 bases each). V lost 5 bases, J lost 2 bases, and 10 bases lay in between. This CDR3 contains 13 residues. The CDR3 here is CASSTGTTYEQYF. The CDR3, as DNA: TGTGCCAGCAGTACTGGGACGACCTACGAGCAGTACTTC.

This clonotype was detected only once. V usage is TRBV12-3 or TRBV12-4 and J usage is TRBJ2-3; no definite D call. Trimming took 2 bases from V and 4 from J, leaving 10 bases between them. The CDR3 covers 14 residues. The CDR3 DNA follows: TGTGCCAGCAGTTTATTACGGGTAGCAGATACGCAGTATTTT. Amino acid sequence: CASSLLRVADTQYF.

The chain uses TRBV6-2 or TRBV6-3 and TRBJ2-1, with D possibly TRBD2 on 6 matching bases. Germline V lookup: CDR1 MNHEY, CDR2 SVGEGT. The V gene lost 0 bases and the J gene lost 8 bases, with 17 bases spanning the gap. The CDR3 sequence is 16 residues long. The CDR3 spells CASSYSLVGGGDEQFF. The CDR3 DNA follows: TGTGCCAGCAGTTACTCTCTAGTGGGAGGCGGAGATGAGCAGTTCTTC.

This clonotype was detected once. This CDR3 is CSARGARRGGETQYF. In nucleotides, the CDR3 is TGCAGTGCTAGGGGAGCAAGGCGGGGGGGAGAGACCCAGTACTTC. The chain couples TRBV20-1 to TRBJ2-5; TRBD2 agrees at 9 bases. The length of the CDR3 is 15 residues. Germline V CDR1 and CDR2: DFQATT, SNEGSKA (reference sequence). V lost 3 bases, J lost 4 bases, and 9 bases stayed unmatched.

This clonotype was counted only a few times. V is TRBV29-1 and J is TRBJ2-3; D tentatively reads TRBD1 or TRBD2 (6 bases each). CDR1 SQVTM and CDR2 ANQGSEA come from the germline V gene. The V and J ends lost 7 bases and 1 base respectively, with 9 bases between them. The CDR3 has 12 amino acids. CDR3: CSGGAGTDTQYF. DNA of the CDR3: TGCAGCGGGGGGGCCGGCACAGATACGCAGTATTTT.

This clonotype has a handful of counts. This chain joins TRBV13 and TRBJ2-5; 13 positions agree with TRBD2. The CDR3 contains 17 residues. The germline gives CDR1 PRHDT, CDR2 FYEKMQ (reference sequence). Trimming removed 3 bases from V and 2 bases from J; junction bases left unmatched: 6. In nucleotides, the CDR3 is TGTGCCAGCAGCTTTGTAACGGGACTAGCGGGACAAGAGACCCAGTACTTC. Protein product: CASSFVTGLAGQETQYF.